This T cell receptor (beta chain) originates from a study of post-analysis software for immune sequencing data. Study-wide context: Both relapsing-remitting and secondary progressive multiple sclerosis featured among the disease courses, as did progressive-relapsing multiple sclerosis.

This clonotype was recorded at least ten times. Antigen: not known. TCR beta libraries were prepared from cDNA with unique molecular identifiers. A population of 1 to 10 million T cells gave rise to roughly 0.5 million cDNA molecules. Each CDR3 protein gets one entry after TCRdb re-called the PCR reads with MiXCR. The table includes roughly 180,000 distinct CDR3 sequences, roughly 30% detected once. Study-wide findings and caveats: The study found significantly lower normalized Chao1 diversity in multiple sclerosis patients than in controls. Co-batched samples clustered tightly together by F measure. TRBV5-6, TRBV5-1 and TRBV20-1 belonged to a set of a few TRBV segments that were more frequent in patients than controls.

Trimming took off 7 bases at V and 4 bases at J, with 14 bases between the two ends. CDR3 length equals 13 residues. Germline loops: CDR1 SGHRS, CDR2 YFSETQ. The chain is built from TRBV5-1 and TRBJ2-5; perhaps TRBD2 as D (5 bases). This receptor was taken from a girl aged 10 to 17 with multiple sclerosis. Sequenced material: blood. CDR3 region: CASADYPIETQYF. CDR3 DNA: TGCGCCAGCGCCGACTACCCCATAGAGACCCAGTACTTC.